This TCR beta chain came from a study of T cell repertoires in cytomegalovirus infection. At the level of the study: Recently identified HLA-C-restricted CMV epitopes and well-studied HLA-B-restricted CMV epitopes were used by the study.

One entry per CDR3 protein, called by TCRdb with MiXCR from the reads. The sample has about 770,000 distinct CDR3 sequences; around 29% are singletons. The junction had 2 bases not matched to a gene; V was cut back by 1 base and J by 0 bases. There are 16 residues in the CDR3. Germline CDR1 reads LGHNA; CDR2 reads YNFKEQ. Study outcomes and limitations: Carriers of CMV plus the relevant HLA were identified by cumulative public TCR beta family frequency.

This clonotype was counted between two and nine times. Its antigen remains unidentified. This clonotype originated in a human donor in good health (CMV status not recorded). Some clones in this sample may be carry-over from other donors' samples. This rearrangement joins TRBV4-2 to TRBJ1-3; TRBD1 agrees at 8 bases. The sample was cultured CD8+ T cells from PBMCs, taken from culture after CMV antigen stimulation. As DNA, the CDR3 is TGTGCCAGCAGCCAAGGCGGACAGGGCTCTGGAAACACCATATATTTT. It codes for CASSQGGQGSGNTIYF.